This TCR beta chain is from a study of T-cell memory formation after mild COVID-19. General study results and limits: Contracting clones from day 15 to 85 showed balanced CD4/CD8; later expanders favored CD4+.

Germline lookup yields CDR1 SGDLS and CDR2 YYNGEE. V shed 3 bases and J shed 6 bases, with 13 bases lying between them. The CDR3 sequence is 13 residues long. One entry per CDR3 protein results from TCRdb running MiXCR on the 5' RACE reads. The data show around 110,000 distinct CDR3 sequences, 9.5% to 15% seen once. This clonotype has more than one count but fewer than ten. Its matching antigen is unknown. Sequenced input: PBMCs or a T cell subset sorted from them (not recorded which). The sequence came from an adult woman who had mild COVID-19 (a few samples of this study predate the infection). Cell type and time point are not known. This chain joins TRBV9 and TRBJ2-7; D perhaps matches TRBD2 (6 bases). The CDR3 DNA reads TGTGCCAGCAGCGCGGGGACTCCCGGCGAGCAGTACTTC. Protein: CASSAGTPGEQYF.